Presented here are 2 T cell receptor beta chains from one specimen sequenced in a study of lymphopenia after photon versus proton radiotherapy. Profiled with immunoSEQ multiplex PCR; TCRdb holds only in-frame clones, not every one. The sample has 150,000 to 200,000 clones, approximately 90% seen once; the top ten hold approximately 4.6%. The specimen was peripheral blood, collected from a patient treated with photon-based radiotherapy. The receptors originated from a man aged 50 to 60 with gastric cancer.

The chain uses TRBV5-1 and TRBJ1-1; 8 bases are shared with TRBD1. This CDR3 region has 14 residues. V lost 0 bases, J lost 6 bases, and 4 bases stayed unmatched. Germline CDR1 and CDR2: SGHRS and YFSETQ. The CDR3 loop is CASSLALDRAEAFF. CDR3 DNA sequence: TGCGCCAGCAGCTTGGCCTTGGACAGGGCTGAAGCTTTCTTT.

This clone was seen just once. In nucleotides, the CDR3 is TGTGCCAGCCTTCGTACCGGGACAGACTCCTACGAGCAGTACTTC. This translates into CASLRTGTDSYEQYF. This sequence joins TRBV7-9 and TRBJ2-7; the match to TRBD1 covers 7 bases. The trim removed 8 bases at V and 0 bases at J, leaving 10 bases unmatched. The CDR3 loop spans 15 amino acids. In germline, CDR1 is SEHNR, CDR2 FQNEAQ (reference sequence).